This TCR beta chain was identified in a study of blood T cells in healthy people across ages. Overall study findings and caveats: Per-million-T-cell TCR beta diversity fell roughly linearly with age.

Primers used in a second PCR of about 7 to 12 cycles were a sample-barcoded 5' primer and a J-beta primer mix. In TCRdb, the 5' RACE reads were re-called with MiXCR into one record per CDR3 protein. The sample consists of 870,000 or so distinct CDR3 sequences, under 30% of them appearing once. A note on this clonotype: Its matching antigen is unknown. A much larger clone lies a single base off, so this may be a read error.

Each sample provided at least 5.5 micrograms of extracted total RNA. Material for sequencing was blood. This clonotype was obtained from an elderly woman in good health.

The CDR3 here is CAGRKFTGEQYF. DNA for the CDR3: TGTGCCGGCAGGAAATTTACGGGCGAGCAGTACTTC. This chain uses TRBV9 with TRBJ2-7; D is unresolved. The CDR3 is made up of 12 amino acids. The germline gives CDR1 SGDLS, CDR2 YYNGEE.